The next 13 T cell receptor beta chains were all read from a single sample in a study of T-cell memory formation after mild COVID-19. TCRdb recomputed calls from the 5' RACE reads with MiXCR, one row per CDR3 protein. The sample has approximately 270,000 distinct CDR3 sequences, about 16% seen once. The specimen sequenced was PBMCs or a T cell subset sorted from them (not recorded which). The receptors originated from a man younger than 35 who had mild COVID-19 (a few samples of this study predate the infection). Cell type and time point are not known.

The chain links TRBV6-1 to TRBJ1-1; the D gene is possibly TRBD1 (5 bases). Trimming left V 2 bases short and J 2 bases short, with 12 bases between. In germline, CDR1 is MNHNS, CDR2 SASEGT. CDR3 size: 15 residues. In DNA, the CDR3 is TGTGCCAGCAGTGAATCTTCGGGACTCAACACTGAAGCTTTCTTT. Translated: CASSESSGLNTEAFF.

This clonotype was recorded a few times. This rearrangement joins TRBV12-3 or TRBV12-4 to TRBJ2-1; TRBD1 is a possible D gene (5 bases). This CDR3 is 14 amino acids long. V was trimmed by 7 bases and J by 5 bases, leaving 15 bases between them. The CDR3 nucleotides are TGTGCCAGCAACAGTGGGGCAGAGGACAATGAGCAGTTCTTC. This encodes CASNSGAEDNEQFF.

V usage is TRBV20-1 and J usage is TRBJ2-1; possible D gene TRBD1, 5 bases. The CDR3 covers 15 residues. The V gene's germline CDR1 is DFQATT and CDR2 SNEGSKA (reference sequence). V was cut by 6 bases and J by 4 bases, with 19 bases left in between. CDR3 protein: CSAPRPPDRYNEQFF. CDR3 bases: TGCAGTGCCCCAAGACCTCCCGACAGATACAATGAGCAGTTCTTC.

The chain couples TRBV6-2 or TRBV6-3 to TRBJ2-1; 9 nucleotides line up with TRBD1. Trimming cost V 5 bases and J 6 bases; bases outside gene matches: 8. This CDR3 comprises 15 residues. The germline V gene encodes CDR1 MNHEY and CDR2 SVGEGT. CDR3 in DNA: TGTGCCAGCAGTCAAACCGGGACAGGGACCAATGAGCAGTTCTTC. Translated, it gives CASSQTGTGTNEQFF.

This sequence joins TRBV4-1 and TRBJ1-6, with 7 nucleotides matching TRBD1. Germline V gene data show CDR1 as MGHRA and CDR2 as YSYEKL. The CDR3 totals 15 residues. After removal of 4 bases from V and 5 bases from J, the junction contained 5 bases not matched to a gene. The CDR3 nucleotides read TGCGCCAGCAGCCGGGGGACAGAAAATAATTCACCCCTCCACTTT. Translation: CASSRGTENNSPLHF.

There are a few counts of this clonotype. The rearrangement joins TRBV9 to TRBJ2-7, with 7 bases identical to TRBD1. The CDR3 is made up of 14 amino acids. The trim removed 7 bases at V and 3 bases at J, leaving 10 bases unmatched. CDR1 and CDR2 (germline): SGDLS, YYNGEE. CDR3 sequence: CASVFPGQLYEQYF. CDR3 nucleotide sequence: TGTGCCAGCGTCTTCCCGGGACAGCTCTACGAGCAGTACTTC.

This clonotype was picked up a small number of times. The V and J genes are TRBV7-9 and TRBJ2-6; D possibly corresponds to TRBD2 (5 bases). Between the trimmed V and J ends, which lost 0 bases and 2 bases, there was a span of 11 bases. Germline values: CDR1 SEHNR, CDR2 FQNEAQ (reference sequence). This CDR3 spans 17 amino acids. The CDR3 DNA sequence: TGTGCCAGCAGCTTAGCGAGGGCTCCGCCTGGGGCCAACGTCCTGACTTTC. As protein: CASSLARAPPGANVLTF.

The rearrangement uses TRBV20-1 and TRBJ2-7, with 11 bases fitting TRBD2. The CDR3 totals 15 residues. V shed 3 bases, J shed 3 bases, and the junction held 7 bases outside the gene matches. The germline V gene has CDR1 DFQATT and CDR2 SNEGSKA (reference sequence). DNA for the CDR3: TGCAGTGCTAGCGAGGCTAGCGGGGGGAACTACGAGCAGTACGTC. As protein: CSASEASGGNYEQYV.

This clonotype was observed at least ten times. The J gene is TRBJ1-1, the V gene TRBV2; 7 bases map to TRBD1. Germline V lookup: CDR1 SNHLY, CDR2 FYNNEI. This CDR3 contains 11 residues. After removal of 7 bases from V and 7 bases from J, the junction contained 3 bases not matched to a gene. The CDR3 region is CASIQGGEAFF. CDR3 nucleotide sequence: TGTGCCAGCATTCAGGGGGGTGAAGCTTTCTTT.

V and J are TRBV7-7 and TRBJ2-5; a weak D match, TRBD1 (6 bases). The V gene lost 2 bases and the J gene lost 3 bases, with 25 bases spanning the gap. Germline V gene sequence: CDR1 SSHAT, CDR2 FNYEAQ (reference sequence). This CDR3 has 19 residues. CDR3 loop: CASSLSEGRGRGVEETQYF. CDR3 nucleotide sequence: TGTGCCAGCAGCTTAAGTGAGGGACGTGGCAGGGGAGTTGAAGAGACCCAGTACTTC.

CDR3 bases: TGTGCCAGCAGCCCCGTTGGAGACAGGGAGCAGTACTTC. Translated: CASSPVGDREQYF. This chain connects TRBV11-2 to TRBJ2-7, with D possibly being TRBD1 (6 bases). V was pared by 5 bases and J by 7 bases, with 15 bases between. This CDR3 region has 13 residues. Germline V lookup: CDR1 SGHAT, CDR2 FQNNGV.

This clonotype was seen only a few times. The chain couples TRBV21-1 to TRBJ2-3; no DNA check was done on the table's D call, TRBD1. TRBV21-1 is a pseudogene locus. The CDR3 has 18 residues. The CDR3, as DNA: TGTGCCAGCAGCAAAGGGCTTTGGTCGGTACAGGAGAGGGATACGCAGTATTTT. Translating gives CASSKGLWSVQERDTQYF.

The chain combines TRBV6-5 with TRBJ1-2; unclear D gene. Trimming stripped 4 bases from V and 8 bases from J, with 8 bases between. The CDR3 runs 11 residues. Germline V gene lookup returns CDR1 MNHEY and CDR2 SVGAGI. CDR3 protein: CASSFGDGYTF. The DNA for the CDR3 is TGTGCCAGCAGTTTCGGTGACGGCTACACCTTC.